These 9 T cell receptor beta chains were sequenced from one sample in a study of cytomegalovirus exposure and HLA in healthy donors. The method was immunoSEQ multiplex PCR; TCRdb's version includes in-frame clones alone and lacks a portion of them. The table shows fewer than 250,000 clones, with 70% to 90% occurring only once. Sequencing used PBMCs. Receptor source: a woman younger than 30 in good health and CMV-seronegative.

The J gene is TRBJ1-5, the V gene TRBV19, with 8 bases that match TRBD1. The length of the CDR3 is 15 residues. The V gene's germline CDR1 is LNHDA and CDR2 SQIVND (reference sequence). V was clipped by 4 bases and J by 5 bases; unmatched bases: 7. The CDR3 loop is CASSRRTGIYQPQHF. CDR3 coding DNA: TGTGCCAGTAGTAGGAGGACAGGGATTTATCAGCCCCAGCATTTT.

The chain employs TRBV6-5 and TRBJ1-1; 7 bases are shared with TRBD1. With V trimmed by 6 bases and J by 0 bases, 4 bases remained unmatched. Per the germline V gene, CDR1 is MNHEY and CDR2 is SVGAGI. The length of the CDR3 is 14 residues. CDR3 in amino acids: CASSRGTVNTEAFF. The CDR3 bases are TGTGCCAGCAGCCGCGGGACAGTGAACACTGAAGCTTTCTTT.

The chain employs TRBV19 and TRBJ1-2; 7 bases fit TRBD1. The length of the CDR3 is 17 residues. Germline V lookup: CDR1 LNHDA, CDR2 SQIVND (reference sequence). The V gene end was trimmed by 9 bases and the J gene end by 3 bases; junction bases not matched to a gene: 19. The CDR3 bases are TGTGCCAGCTCCCCCGGGACAGCGGAGGCCGTCTACTATGGCTACACCTTC. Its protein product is CASSPGTAEAVYYGYTF.

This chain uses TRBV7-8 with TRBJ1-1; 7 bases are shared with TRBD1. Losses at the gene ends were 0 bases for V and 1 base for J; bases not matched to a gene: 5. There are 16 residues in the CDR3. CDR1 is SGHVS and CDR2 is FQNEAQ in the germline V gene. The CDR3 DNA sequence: TGTGCCAGCAGCTTAGCGGTGGGACAGCCGAACACTGAAGCTTTCTTT. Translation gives CASSLAVGQPNTEAFF.

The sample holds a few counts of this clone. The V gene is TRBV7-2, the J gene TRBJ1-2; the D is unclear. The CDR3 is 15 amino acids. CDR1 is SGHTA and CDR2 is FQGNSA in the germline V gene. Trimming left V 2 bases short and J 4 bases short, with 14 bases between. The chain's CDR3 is CASSLSSQASYGYTF. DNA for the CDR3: TGTGCCAGCAGCTTAAGTAGTCAAGCTTCCTATGGCTACACCTTC.

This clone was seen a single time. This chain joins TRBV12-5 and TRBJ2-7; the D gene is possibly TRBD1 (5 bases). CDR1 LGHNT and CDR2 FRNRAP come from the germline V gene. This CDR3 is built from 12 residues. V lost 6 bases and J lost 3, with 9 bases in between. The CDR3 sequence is CASGDQGYEQYF. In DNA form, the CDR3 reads TGTGCTAGTGGCGATCAGGGCTACGAGCAGTACTTC.

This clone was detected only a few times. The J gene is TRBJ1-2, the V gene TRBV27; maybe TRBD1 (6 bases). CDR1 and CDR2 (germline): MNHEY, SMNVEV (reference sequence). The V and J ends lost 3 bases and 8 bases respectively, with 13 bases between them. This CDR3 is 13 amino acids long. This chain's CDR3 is CASSFREGDGYTF. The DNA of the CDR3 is TGTGCCAGCAGTTTCAGGGAGGGGGACGGCTACACCTTC.

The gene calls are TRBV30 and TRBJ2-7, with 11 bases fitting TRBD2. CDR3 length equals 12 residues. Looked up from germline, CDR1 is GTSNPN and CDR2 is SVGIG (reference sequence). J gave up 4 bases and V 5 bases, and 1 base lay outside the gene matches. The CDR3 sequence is CAWSSGGYEQYF. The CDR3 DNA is TGTGCCTGGTCTAGCGGGGGGTACGAGCAGTACTTC.

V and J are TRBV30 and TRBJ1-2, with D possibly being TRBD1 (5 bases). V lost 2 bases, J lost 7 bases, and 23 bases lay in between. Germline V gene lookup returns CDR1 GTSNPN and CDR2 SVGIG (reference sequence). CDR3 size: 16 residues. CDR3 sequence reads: CAWSPQGAGRGGGYTF. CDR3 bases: TGTGCCTGGAGTCCCCAAGGAGCGGGGCGGGGCGGTGGCTACACCTTC.